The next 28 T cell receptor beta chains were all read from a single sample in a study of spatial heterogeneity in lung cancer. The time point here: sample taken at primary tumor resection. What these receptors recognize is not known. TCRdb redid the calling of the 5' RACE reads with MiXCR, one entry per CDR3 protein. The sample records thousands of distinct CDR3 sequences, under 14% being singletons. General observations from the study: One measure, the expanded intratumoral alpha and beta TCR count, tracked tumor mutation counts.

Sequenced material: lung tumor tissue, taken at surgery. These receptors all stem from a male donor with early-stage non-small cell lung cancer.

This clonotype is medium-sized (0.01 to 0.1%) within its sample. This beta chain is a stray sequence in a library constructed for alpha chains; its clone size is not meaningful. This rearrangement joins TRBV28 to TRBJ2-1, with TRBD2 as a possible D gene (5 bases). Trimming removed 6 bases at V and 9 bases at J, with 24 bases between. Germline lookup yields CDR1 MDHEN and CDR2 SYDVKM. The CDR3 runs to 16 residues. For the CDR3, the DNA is TGTGCCAGCAGAGACGACTGGGTAGCGAGTACAATTGAGCAGTTCTTC. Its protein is CASRDDWVASTIEQFF. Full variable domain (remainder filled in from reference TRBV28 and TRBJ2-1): DVKVTQSSRYLVKRTGEKVFLECVQDMDHENMFWYRQDPGLGLRLIYFSYDVKMKEKGDIPEGYSVSREKKERFSLILESASTNQTSMYLCASRDDWVASTIEQFFGPGTRLTVL.

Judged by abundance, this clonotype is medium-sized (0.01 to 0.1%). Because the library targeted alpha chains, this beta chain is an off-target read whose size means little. CDR3 sequence reads: CASSQTAGGYEQYF. CDR3 DNA: TGTGCCAGCAGCCAAACGGCAGGGGGATACGAGCAGTACTTC. The chain links TRBV3-1 to TRBJ2-7; 7 bases are a match to TRBD1. V shed 2 bases and J 4 bases; nucleotides not matched to a gene: 5. CDR3 length equals 14 residues. Germline loops: CDR1 LGHDT, CDR2 YNNKEL (reference sequence).

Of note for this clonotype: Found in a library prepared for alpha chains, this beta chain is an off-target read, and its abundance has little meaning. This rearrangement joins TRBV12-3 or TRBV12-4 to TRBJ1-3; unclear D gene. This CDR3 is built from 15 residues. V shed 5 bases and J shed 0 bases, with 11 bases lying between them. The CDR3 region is CASSITEDSGNTIYF. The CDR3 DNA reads TGTGCCAGCAGTATTACTGAGGACTCTGGAAACACCATATATTTT.

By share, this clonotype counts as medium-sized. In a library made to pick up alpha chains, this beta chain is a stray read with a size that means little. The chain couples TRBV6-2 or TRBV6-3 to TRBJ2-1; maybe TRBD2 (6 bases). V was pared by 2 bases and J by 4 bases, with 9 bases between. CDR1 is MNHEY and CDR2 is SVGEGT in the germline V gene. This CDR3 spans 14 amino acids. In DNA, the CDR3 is TGTGCCAGCAGTTACCGGGACTTATACAATGAGCAGTTCTTC. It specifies CASSYRDLYNEQFF.

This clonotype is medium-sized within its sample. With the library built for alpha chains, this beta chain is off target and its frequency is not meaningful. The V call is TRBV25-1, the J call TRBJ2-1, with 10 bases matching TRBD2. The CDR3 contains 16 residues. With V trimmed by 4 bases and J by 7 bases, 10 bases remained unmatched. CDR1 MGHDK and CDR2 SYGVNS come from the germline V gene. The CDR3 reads CASSAQAGGPENEQFF. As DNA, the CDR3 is TGTGCCAGCAGTGCTCAAGCGGGGGGGCCTGAGAATGAGCAGTTCTTC.

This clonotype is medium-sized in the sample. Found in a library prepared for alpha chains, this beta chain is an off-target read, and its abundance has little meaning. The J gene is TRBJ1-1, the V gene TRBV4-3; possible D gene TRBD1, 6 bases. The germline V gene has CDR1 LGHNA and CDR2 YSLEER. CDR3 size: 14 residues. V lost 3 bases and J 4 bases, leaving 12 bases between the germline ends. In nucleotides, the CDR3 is TGCGCCAGCAGCCATTTTATCAGGGGCACTGAAGCTTTCTTT. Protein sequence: CASSHFIRGTEAFF.

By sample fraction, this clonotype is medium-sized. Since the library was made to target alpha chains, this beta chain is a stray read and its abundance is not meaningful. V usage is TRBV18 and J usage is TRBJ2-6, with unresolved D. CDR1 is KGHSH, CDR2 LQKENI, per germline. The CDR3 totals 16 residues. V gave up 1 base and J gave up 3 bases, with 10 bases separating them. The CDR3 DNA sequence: TGTGCCAGCTCACCACGGCGCCCTGATGGGGCCAACGTCCTGACTTTC. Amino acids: CASSPRRPDGANVLTF.

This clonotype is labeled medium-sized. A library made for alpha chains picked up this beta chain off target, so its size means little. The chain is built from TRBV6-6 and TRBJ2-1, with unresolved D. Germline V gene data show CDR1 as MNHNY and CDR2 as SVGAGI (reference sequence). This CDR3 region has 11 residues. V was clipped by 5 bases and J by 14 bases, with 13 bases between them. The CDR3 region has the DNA TGTGCCAGCAGTCCCGGTCGAGAGGAGTTCTTC. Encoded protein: CASSPGREEFF.

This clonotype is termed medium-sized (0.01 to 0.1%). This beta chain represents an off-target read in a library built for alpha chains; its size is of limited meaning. CDR3 sequence reads: CASSENLSRRGGRKLFF. CDR3 nucleotides: TGTGCCAGCAGTGAAAATTTGTCCCGCAGGGGTGGTCGAAAACTGTTTTTT. The rearrangement links TRBV6-1 to TRBJ1-4; weak D call: TRBD1 (6 bases). Deletions cut 2 bases from V and 10 bases from J, with 23 bases between. The CDR3 totals 17 residues. Germline assignment: CDR1 MNHNS and CDR2 SASEGT.

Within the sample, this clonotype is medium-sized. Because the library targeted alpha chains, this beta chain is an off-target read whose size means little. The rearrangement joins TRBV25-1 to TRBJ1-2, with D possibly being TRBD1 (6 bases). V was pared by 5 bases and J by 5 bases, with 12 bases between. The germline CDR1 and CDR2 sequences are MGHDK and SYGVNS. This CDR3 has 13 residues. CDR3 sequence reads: CASSLGGLYGYTF. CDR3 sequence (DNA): TGTGCCAGCAGTTTGGGGGGCCTATATGGCTACACCTTC.

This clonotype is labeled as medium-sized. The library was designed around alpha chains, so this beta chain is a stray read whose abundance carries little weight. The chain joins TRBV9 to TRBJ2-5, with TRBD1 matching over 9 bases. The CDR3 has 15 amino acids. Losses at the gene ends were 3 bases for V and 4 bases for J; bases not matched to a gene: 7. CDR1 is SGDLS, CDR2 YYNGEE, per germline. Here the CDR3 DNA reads TGTGCCAGCAGCGCGCGGGACAGGGCTTTAGAGACCCAGTACTTC. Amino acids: CASSARDRALETQYF.

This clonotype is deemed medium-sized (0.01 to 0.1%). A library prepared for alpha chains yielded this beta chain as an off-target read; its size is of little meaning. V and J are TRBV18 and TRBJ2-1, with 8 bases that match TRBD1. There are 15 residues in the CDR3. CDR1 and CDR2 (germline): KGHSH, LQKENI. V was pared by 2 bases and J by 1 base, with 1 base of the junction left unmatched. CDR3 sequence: CASSPGDRSYNEQFF. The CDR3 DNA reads TGTGCCAGCTCACCAGGGGACAGGTCCTACAATGAGCAGTTCTTC.

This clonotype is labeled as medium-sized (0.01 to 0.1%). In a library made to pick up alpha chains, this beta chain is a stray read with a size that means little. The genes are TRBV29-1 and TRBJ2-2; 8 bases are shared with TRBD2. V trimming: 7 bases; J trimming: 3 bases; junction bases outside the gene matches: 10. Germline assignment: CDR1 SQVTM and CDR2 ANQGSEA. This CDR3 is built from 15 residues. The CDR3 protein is CSGREGAGDTGELFF. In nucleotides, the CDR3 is TGCAGCGGACGGGAGGGAGCGGGAGACACCGGGGAGCTGTTTTTT.

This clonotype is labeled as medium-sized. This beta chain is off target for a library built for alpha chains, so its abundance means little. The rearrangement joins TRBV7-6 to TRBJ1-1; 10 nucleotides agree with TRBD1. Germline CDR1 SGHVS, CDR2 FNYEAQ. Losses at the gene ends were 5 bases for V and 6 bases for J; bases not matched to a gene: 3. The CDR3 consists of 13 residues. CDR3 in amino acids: CASSRQGAAEAFF. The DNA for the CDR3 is TGTGCCAGCAGCCGACAGGGGGCGGCTGAAGCTTTCTTT.

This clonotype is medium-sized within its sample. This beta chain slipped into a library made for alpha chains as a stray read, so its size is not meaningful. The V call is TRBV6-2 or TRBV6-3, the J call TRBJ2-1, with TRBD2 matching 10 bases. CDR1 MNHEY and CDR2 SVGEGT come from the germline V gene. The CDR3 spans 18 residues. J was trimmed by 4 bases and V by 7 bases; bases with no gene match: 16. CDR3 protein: CASMNSRGLAAPYNEQFF. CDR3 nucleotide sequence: TGTGCCAGCATGAACTCACGCGGACTAGCGGCCCCTTACAATGAGCAGTTCTTC.

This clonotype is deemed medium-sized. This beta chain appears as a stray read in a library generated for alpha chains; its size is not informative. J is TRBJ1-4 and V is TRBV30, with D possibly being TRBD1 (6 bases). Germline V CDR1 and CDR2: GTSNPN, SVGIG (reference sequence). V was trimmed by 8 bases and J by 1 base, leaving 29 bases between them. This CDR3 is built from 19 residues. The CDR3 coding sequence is TGTGCCGGATCCAAAAAGGCCAGGGGAGGACTCTTAACTAATGAAAAACTGTTTTTT. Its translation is CAGSKKARGGLLTNEKLFF.

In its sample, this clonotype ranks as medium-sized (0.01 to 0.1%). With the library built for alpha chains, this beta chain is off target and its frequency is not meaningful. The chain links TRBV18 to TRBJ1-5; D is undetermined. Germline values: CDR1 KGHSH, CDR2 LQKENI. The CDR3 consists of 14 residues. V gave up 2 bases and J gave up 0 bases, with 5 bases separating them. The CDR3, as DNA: TGTGCCAGCTCACCATTAGATAGCAATCAGCCCCAGCATTTT. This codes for CASSPLDSNQPQHF.

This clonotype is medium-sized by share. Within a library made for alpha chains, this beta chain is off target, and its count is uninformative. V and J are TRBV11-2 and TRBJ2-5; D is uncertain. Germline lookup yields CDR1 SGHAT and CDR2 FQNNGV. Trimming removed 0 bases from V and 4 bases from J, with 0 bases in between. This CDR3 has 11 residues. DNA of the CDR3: TGTGCCAGCAGCTTAGAAGAGACCCAGTACTTC. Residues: CASSLEETQYF.

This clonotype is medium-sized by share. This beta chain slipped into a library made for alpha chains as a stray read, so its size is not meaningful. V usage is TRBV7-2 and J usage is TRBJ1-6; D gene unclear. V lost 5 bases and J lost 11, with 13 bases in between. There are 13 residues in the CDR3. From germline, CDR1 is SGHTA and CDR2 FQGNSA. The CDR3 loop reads CASSTGRATPLHF. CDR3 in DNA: TGTGCCAGCAGCACTGGTCGGGCAACACCCCTCCACTTT.

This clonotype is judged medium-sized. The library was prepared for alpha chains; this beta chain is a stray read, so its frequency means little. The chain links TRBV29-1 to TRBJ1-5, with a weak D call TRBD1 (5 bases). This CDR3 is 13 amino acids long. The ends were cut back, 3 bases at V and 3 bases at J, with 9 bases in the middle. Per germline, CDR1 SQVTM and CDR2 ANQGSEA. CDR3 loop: CSVDGGFNQPQHF. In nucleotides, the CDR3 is TGCAGCGTTGATGGGGGTTTCAATCAGCCCCAGCATTTT.

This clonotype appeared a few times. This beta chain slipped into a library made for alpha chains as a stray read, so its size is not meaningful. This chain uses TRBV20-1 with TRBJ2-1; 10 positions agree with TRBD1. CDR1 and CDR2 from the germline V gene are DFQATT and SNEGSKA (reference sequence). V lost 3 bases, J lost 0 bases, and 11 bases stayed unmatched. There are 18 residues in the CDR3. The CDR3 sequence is CSASQVPGQGISYNEQFF. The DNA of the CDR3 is TGCAGTGCTAGTCAAGTGCCGGGACAGGGGATCTCCTACAATGAGCAGTTCTTC.

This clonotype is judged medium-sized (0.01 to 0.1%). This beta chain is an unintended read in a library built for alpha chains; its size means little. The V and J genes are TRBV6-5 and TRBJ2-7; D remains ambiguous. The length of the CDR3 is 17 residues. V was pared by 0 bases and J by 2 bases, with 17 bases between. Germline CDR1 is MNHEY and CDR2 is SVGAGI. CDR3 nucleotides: TGTGCCAGCAGTTACTCTTTGCATAAGGCAGACCCCTACGAGCAGTACTTC. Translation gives CASSYSLHKADPYEQYF.

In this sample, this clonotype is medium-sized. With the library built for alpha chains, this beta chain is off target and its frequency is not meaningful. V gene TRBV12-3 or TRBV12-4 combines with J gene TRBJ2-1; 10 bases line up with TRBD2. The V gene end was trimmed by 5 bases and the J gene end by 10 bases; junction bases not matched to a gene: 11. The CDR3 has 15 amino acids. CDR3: CASSPGLAGVGEQFF. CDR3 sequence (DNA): TGTGCCAGCAGTCCCGGGCTAGCGGGAGTAGGGGAGCAGTTCTTC.

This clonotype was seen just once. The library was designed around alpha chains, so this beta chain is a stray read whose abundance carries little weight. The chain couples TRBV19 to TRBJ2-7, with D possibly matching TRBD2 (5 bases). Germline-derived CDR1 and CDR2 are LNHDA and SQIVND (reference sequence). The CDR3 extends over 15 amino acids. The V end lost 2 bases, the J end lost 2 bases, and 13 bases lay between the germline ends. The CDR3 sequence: CASSIKDHGAYEQYF. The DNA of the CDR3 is TGTGCCAGTAGTATAAAGGACCACGGGGCCTACGAGCAGTACTTC.

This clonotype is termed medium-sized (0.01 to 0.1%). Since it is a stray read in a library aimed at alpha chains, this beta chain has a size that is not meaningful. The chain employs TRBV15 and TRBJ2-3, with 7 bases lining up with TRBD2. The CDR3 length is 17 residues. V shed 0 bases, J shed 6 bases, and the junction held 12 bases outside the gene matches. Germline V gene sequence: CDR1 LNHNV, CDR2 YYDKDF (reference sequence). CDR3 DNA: TGTGCCACCAGCAGAGATGAAGGACTAGGACCCCGGGATACGCAGTATTTT. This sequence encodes CATSRDEGLGPRDTQYF.

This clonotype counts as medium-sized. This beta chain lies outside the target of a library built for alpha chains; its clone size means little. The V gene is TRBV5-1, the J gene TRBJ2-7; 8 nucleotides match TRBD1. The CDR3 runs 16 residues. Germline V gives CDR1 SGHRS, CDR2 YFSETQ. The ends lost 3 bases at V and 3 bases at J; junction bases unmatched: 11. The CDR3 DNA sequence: TGCGCCAGCAGCTCGACCCAACCGGGACAGGACTACGAGCAGTACTTC. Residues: CASSSTQPGQDYEQYF.

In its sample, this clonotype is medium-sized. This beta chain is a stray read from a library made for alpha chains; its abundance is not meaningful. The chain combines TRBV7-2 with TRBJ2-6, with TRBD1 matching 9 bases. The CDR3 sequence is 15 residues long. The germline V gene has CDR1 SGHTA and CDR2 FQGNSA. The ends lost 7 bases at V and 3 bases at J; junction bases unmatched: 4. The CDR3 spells CASITGGRGANVLTF. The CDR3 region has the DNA TGTGCCAGCATCACAGGGGGCCGTGGGGCCAACGTCCTGACTTTC.

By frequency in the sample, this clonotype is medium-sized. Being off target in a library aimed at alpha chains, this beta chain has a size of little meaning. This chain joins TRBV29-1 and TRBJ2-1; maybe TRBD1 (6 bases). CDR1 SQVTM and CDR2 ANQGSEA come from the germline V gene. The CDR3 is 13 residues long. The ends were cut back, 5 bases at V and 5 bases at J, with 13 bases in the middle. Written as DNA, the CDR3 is TGCAGCGTTAGCCAGGGGAAGGACAATGAGCAGTTCTTC. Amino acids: CSVSQGKDNEQFF.